These 21 T cell receptor beta chains share one sample of origin, sequenced in a study of cytomegalovirus exposure and HLA in healthy donors. With 60 Vbeta and 13 Jbeta primers, the PCR was carried out. Generated by immunoSEQ multiplex PCR, the TCRdb table keeps only in-frame clones and is missing some. The sample consists of fewer than 200,000 clones, roughly 76% of them appearing once. Sequenced material: PBMCs. The receptor set was obtained from a woman aged 45-65 years in good health and CMV-seronegative.

Regarding this clone: The same CDR3 can be traced to other DNA sequences in this sample. V is TRBV14 and J is TRBJ2-7; D is perhaps TRBD2 (6 bases). CDR1 SGHDN and CDR2 FVKESK come from the germline V gene. The ends were cut back, 1 base at V and 3 bases at J, with 13 bases in the middle. The CDR3 runs 15 residues. The CDR3 protein is CASSQGGVSSYEQYF. CDR3 DNA: TGTGCCAGCAGCCAAGGCGGGGTTTCTAGCTACGAGCAGTACTTC.

V gene TRBV7-9 combines with J gene TRBJ2-1; 8 bases fit TRBD1. The CDR3 is made up of 13 amino acids. Germline assignment: CDR1 SEHNR and CDR2 FQNEAQ (reference sequence). V gave up 11 bases and J gave up 1 base; unmatched junction bases: 4. CDR3 sequence: CASTGGSYNEQFF. The CDR3 nucleotides read TGTGCCTCAACAGGGGGTTCCTACAATGAGCAGTTCTTC.

The chain employs TRBV2 and TRBJ1-6; D perhaps matches TRBD1 (5 bases). The germline V gene has CDR1 SNHLY and CDR2 FYNNEI. The CDR3 is made up of 16 amino acids. Trimming removed 4 bases at V and 9 bases at J, with 19 bases between. The chain's CDR3 is CASSGGDDRLGSPLHF. In DNA form, the CDR3 reads TGTGCCAGCAGTGGCGGGGACGACCGATTAGGTTCACCCCTCCACTTT.

In its sample, this clone was seen a few times. The V call is TRBV7-9, the J call TRBJ1-4; D unclear. Trimming pared 3 bases from V and 3 bases from J, leaving 11 bases between. Germline values: CDR1 SEHNR, CDR2 FQNEAQ (reference sequence). The CDR3 sequence is 15 residues long. As DNA, the CDR3 is TGTGCCAGCAGCTTGCGGACGGAGGCTAATGAAAAACTGTTTTTT. This gives the protein CASSLRTEANEKLFF.

V usage is TRBV6-1 and J usage is TRBJ1-6, with 7 nucleotides matching TRBD1. This CDR3 is built from 15 residues. V shed 0 bases and J 7 bases; nucleotides not matched to a gene: 3. CDR1 is MNHNS and CDR2 is SASEGT in the germline V gene. CDR3: CASSEARQGNSPLHF. The DNA of the CDR3 is TGTGCCAGCAGTGAAGCACGACAGGGAAATTCACCCCTCCACTTT.

The V and J genes are TRBV11-2 and TRBJ2-3, with TRBD1 identical over 8 bases. The CDR3 spans 16 residues. Germline trimming cut 0 bases from V and 4 bases from J; bases unmatched to any gene: 6. CDR1 and CDR2 (germline): SGHAT, FQNNGV. The CDR3 here is CASSLDWQGAADTQYF. CDR3 nucleotide sequence: TGTGCCAGCAGCTTAGATTGGCAGGGGGCCGCAGATACGCAGTATTTT.

This sequence joins TRBV28 and TRBJ2-7, with 7 bases matching TRBD2. V was clipped by 6 bases and J by 0 bases; unmatched bases: 5. The CDR3 sequence is 14 residues long. The germline V gene has CDR1 MDHEN and CDR2 SYDVKM. The CDR3 protein is CASRGGGSSYEQYF. DNA for the CDR3: TGTGCCAGCAGGGGCGGCGGGAGCTCCTACGAGCAGTACTTC.

The rearrangement joins TRBV30 to TRBJ2-5; 8 bases line up with TRBD2. This CDR3 comprises 14 residues. Germline lookup yields CDR1 GTSNPN and CDR2 SVGIG (reference sequence). V dropped 0 bases and J dropped 5; count of bases not matched to a gene: 5. CDR3 bases: TGTGCCTGGAGTGTTCGGGGGGGATGGGAGACCCAGTACTTC. This gives the protein CAWSVRGGWETQYF.

The chain joins TRBV5-6 to TRBJ2-1; 8 bases line up with TRBD1. Germline V lookup: CDR1 SGHDT, CDR2 YYEEEE. J was trimmed by 8 bases and V by 0 bases; bases with no gene match: 7. The length of the CDR3 is 15 residues. The CDR3 here is CASSLDWTGSDEQFF. CDR3 DNA sequence: TGTGCCAGCAGCTTGGATTGGACAGGGTCGGATGAGCAGTTCTTC.

The chain is built from TRBV5-1 and TRBJ2-7; D ambiguous. CDR1 and CDR2 (germline): SGHRS, YFSETQ. The ends were cut back, 0 bases at V and 4 bases at J, with 8 bases in the middle. The CDR3 has 13 amino acids. CDR3 protein: CASSLVPVYEQYF. In nucleotides, the CDR3 is TGCGCCAGCAGCTTGGTGCCGGTTTACGAGCAGTACTTC.

CDR3 bases: TGTGCCTGGCGGACTAGCGGTAGCACAGATACGCAGTATTTT. Its translation is CAWRTSGSTDTQYF. The V gene is TRBV30, the J gene TRBJ2-3; 10 nucleotides match TRBD2. Unmatched junction bases numbered 2, after V lost 5 bases and J lost 0 bases. The germline gives CDR1 GTSNPN, CDR2 SVGIG (reference sequence). The CDR3 has 14 amino acids.

This clone was counted only a few times. The chain uses TRBV7-9 and TRBJ2-7; 9 nucleotides agree with TRBD2. Per germline, CDR1 SEHNR and CDR2 FQNEAQ (reference sequence). There are 12 residues in the CDR3. Germline trimming cut 3 bases from V and 12 bases from J; bases unmatched to any gene: 6. The CDR3 loop is CASSFSGSVPYF. The CDR3 coding sequence is TGTGCCAGCAGCTTTAGCGGGAGTGTTCCGTACTTC.

Turning to this clone: Its ends do not fully match the called genes, so a read error is possible. This chain joins TRBV7-9 and TRBJ2-1; D possibly corresponds to TRBD2 (5 bases). Germline assignment: CDR1 SEHNR and CDR2 FQNEAQ (reference sequence). This CDR3 comprises 16 residues. The CDR3 DNA reads TGTTCCAGCAGCTTCCACCGGGGTGGCTCCGGGAATGAGCAGTTCTTC. Translated: CSSSFHRGGSGNEQFF.

This clone has a handful of counts. The CDR3 bases are TGCGCCAGCAGCTTGGAAGCAGGGGCTAACTATGGCTACACCTTC. This translates into CASSLEAGANYGYTF. The chain is built from TRBV5-1 and TRBJ1-2; the D gene is possibly TRBD1 (6 bases). CDR3 size: 15 residues. The V gene's germline CDR1 is SGHRS and CDR2 YFSETQ. Trimming removed 0 bases from V and 0 bases from J, with 9 bases in between.

This clone was found once. J is TRBJ1-2 and V is TRBV7-2, with a possible D match to TRBD1 (6 bases). The CDR3 consists of 14 residues. Germline-derived CDR1 and CDR2 are SGHTA and FQGNSA. V lost 5 bases and J lost 0, with 10 bases in between. The CDR3 DNA reads as TGTGCCAGCAGCAGGGACACTTCTAACTATGGCTACACCTTC. It translates to CASSRDTSNYGYTF. Based on the CDR3 plus reference TRBV7-2 and TRBJ1-2, the full variable domain is GAGVSQSPSNKVTEKGKDVELRCDPISGHTALYWYRQSLGQGLEFLIYFQGNSAPDKSGLPSDRFSAERTGGSVSTLTIQRTQQEDSAVYLCASSRDTSNYGYTFGSGTRLTVV.

The rearrangement joins TRBV7-3 to TRBJ2-3; 11 bases are a match to TRBD2. The germline V gene has CDR1 SGHTA and CDR2 FQGTGA. The J segment lost 5 bases and the V segment lost 3 bases, leaving 4 bases of the junction unmatched. There are 15 residues in the CDR3. This CDR3 reads CASSFSGGERDTQYF. The CDR3, as DNA: TGTGCCAGCAGCTTTAGCGGGGGGGAGAGAGATACGCAGTATTTT. Combining the CDR3 with reference TRBV7-3 and TRBJ2-3 gives the whole variable domain GAGVSQTPSNKVTEKGKYVELRCDPISGHTALYWYRQSLGQGPEFLIYFQGTGAADDSGLPNDRFFAVRPEGSVSTLKIQRTERGDSAVYLCASSFSGGERDTQYFGPGTRLTVL.

A note on this clone: The sample holds other DNA sequences that translate to the same CDR3. The chain is built from TRBV23-1 and TRBJ2-7, with a possible D match to TRBD2 (6 bases). TRBV23-1 is annotated as an ORF whose role is uncertain. Trimming removed 0 bases from V and 1 base from J, with 16 bases in between. The CDR3 consists of 17 residues. The chain's CDR3 is CASSQSGDEGLSYEQYF. The CDR3 DNA reads TGCGCCAGCAGTCAATCCGGGGACGAGGGACTTTCCTACGAGCAGTACTTC.

This clone was recorded a few times. The V gene is TRBV7-9, the J gene TRBJ1-2; D unclear. The germline gives CDR1 SEHNR, CDR2 FQNEAQ (reference sequence). The CDR3 loop spans 12 amino acids. Trimming shortened V by 7 bases and J by 8 bases, and 14 bases separated the two germline ends. The CDR3 DNA is TGTGCCAGCAACCCAGCGGTTGGAGGCTACACCTTC. Amino acid sequence: CASNPAVGGYTF. Drawing the rest from reference TRBV7-9 and TRBJ1-2, the complete variable domain is DTGVSQNPRHKITKRGQNVTFRCDPISEHNRLYWYRQTLGQGPEFLTYFQNEAQLEKSRLLSDRFSAERPKGSFSTLEIQRTEQGDSAMYLCASNPAVGGYTFGSGTRLTVV.

This sequence joins TRBV5-1 and TRBJ2-5, with 7 bases matching TRBD2. This CDR3 region has 16 residues. The junction had 9 bases not matched to a gene; V was cut back by 4 bases and J by 0 bases. Per the germline V gene, CDR1 is SGHRS and CDR2 is YFSETQ. The CDR3 coding sequence is TGCGCCAGCAGCCTGCAGGGTGCGGGGGACCAAGAGACCCAGTACTTC. Translating it yields CASSLQGAGDQETQYF.

V and J are TRBV28 and TRBJ1-5; D might be TRBD1 (5 bases). Trimming cost V 5 bases and J 16 bases, with 24 bases left between them. CDR3 length equals 14 residues. CDR1 is MDHEN and CDR2 is SYDVKM in the germline V gene. The CDR3 spells CASSILNPGEHFHF. CDR3 bases: TGTGCCAGCAGTATCCTCAACCCGGGGGAGCACTTCCATTTT.

The chain joins TRBV5-1 to TRBJ2-7; TRBD1 agrees at 7 bases. The CDR3 consists of 14 residues. The V gene end was trimmed by 5 bases and the J gene end by 7 bases; junction bases not matched to a gene: 12. Looked up from germline, CDR1 is SGHRS and CDR2 is YFSETQ. CDR3 residues: CASRLDRADGEQYF. The DNA of the CDR3 is TGCGCCAGCAGACTCGACAGGGCCGATGGGGAGCAGTACTTC.